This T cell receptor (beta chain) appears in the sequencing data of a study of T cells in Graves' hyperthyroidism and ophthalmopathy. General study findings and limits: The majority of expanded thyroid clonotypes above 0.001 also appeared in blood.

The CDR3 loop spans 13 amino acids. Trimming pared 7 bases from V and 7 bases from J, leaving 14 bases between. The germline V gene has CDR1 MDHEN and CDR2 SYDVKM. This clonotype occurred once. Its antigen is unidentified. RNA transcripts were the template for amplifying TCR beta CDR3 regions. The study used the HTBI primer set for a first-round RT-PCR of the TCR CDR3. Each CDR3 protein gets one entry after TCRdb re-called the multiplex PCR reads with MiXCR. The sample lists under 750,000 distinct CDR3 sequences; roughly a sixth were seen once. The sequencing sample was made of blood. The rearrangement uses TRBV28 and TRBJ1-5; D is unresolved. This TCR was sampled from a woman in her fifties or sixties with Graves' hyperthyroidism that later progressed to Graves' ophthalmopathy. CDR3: CASNREMRQPQHF. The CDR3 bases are TGTGCCAGCAATAGGGAGATGCGGCAGCCCCAGCATTTT.